The sequence of this T cell receptor beta chain was determined in a study of blood T cell repertoires in COVID-19 (dated by TCRdb to the early 2020s). Turning to the overall study: Samples covering the acute and convalescent phases of COVID-19 were provided by collaborators in the United States, Italy and Spain. The prospective study material was composed of cDNA or gDNA derived from T cells, B-cell-depleted T cells, or PBMCs. Subjects who had been exposed to COVID-19, were actively infected with it, or had recovered from it provided the deeply sampled blood TCRbeta repertoires that made up the dataset. The repertoires were made available in a free public database intended to serve as a resource for research on the immune response to SARS-CoV-2. Samples came from the ongoing ImmuneRACE study (first 160 participants) plus 1,254 subjects from 6 global collaborators. A de-identified subject ID, COVID-19 status, age in years and sex were almost always included in the sample metadata. Where available, HLA class I and class II types were obtained from metadata supplied by the sample provider rather than from assay-based typing.

TCRbeta CDR3 regions were amplified from genomic DNA using the immunoSEQ Assay, a bias-controlled multiplex PCR. In the source study's methods: Within the assay, amplification of reference gene primers was used to estimate how many nucleated cells each sample contained. To quantify the absolute abundance of each unique TCRbeta CDR3 rearrangement, sequence reads were collapsed and filtered. For each sample, productive Simpson clonality was calculated as the square root of Simpson's diversity index across productive rearrangements. TCRdb took this table from immuneACCESS and kept in-frame rearrangements with V and J called. Such tables lack part of the clones; where checked against another copy, unresolved V genes explain under half of the gap, and the rest is unexplained. D and trimming come from the DNA, and the V and J calls and clone size come from that table. The sample table holds about 180,000 clones, of which about 72% were seen once. The ten largest clones capture roughly 17% of the sample.

The CDR3, from cysteine to phenylalanine, totals 18 residues. Only the CDR3 DNA stays, 54 bases, in frame from base 1. The junction shows trimming of 5 bases on V and 4 bases on J, and the gene matches do not reach 18 bases of it. CDR1 KGHDR and CDR2 SFDVKD were looked up in the germline V gene. A word on this clone: What this receptor recognizes is not known. Within one base of it there is no much larger clone, and no base qualities were kept.

Findings and caveats that apply to the study as a whole: The amount of clinical and demographic metadata varied by source and participant and was provided uncurated.

Participants in the prospective study were enrolled through a virtual design, were aged about 18 to 90 years, and lived in approximately 24 United States geographic areas. In the prospective study, participants were assigned to cohorts based on the clinical history participants reported in a screening survey and a study questionnaire. For ImmuneRACE Cohort 3, a participant was defined as recovered based on two consecutive negative NP/OP PCR tests, clearance by a healthcare professional, or resolution of symptoms. In the prospective study, mobile phlebotomists collected whole blood, serum and a nasopharyngeal or oropharyngeal swab from each participant. Additional blood draws and questionnaires over an approximately two-month period could optionally be provided by prospective study participants. Prospective study blood samples were shipped either frozen or at room temperature before DNA extraction.

Sequencing was carried out using PBMCs or T cells enriched from blood (not recorded which). The TCR sequence derives from a woman aged 45-65 years who had recovered from COVID-19. The chain uses TRBV24-1 and TRBJ2-7, with 8 bases matching TRBD1. The CDR3 protein: CATSVRTGLGTGSYEQYF. The nucleotide sequence reads TGTGCCACCAGTGTTAGGACAGGGCTGGGAACGGGATCGTACGAGCAGTACTTC.